This record concerns one T cell receptor beta chain sequence. The repertoire was sequenced with immunoSEQ multiplex PCR; TCRdb's copy has only in-frame clones and lacks some. Here the sample spans about 300,000 clones, about 90% being singletons. With V trimmed by 2 bases and J by 5 bases, 4 bases remained unmatched. The CDR3 has 15 residues. Germline V lookup: CDR1 MNHEY, CDR2 SMNVEV (reference sequence). The sample belongs to a study of blood T cell repertoires in COVID-19. Across the whole study: PBMCs, B-cell-depleted T cells, or T cells were the source of the cDNA or gDNA that made up the material.

The receptor was derived from a woman aged 40-49 years who had recovered from COVID-19. V usage is TRBV27 and J usage is TRBJ2-7; the match to TRBD1 covers 12 bases. Sequencing was carried out using peripheral blood. The CDR3 protein is CASSLPGQGANEQYF. The CDR3 DNA reads as TGTGCCAGCAGTTTACCGGGACAGGGGGCCAACGAGCAGTACTTC.